What follows are 27 T cell receptor beta chains derived from one specimen sequenced in a study of T cell repertoires in cytomegalovirus infection. Their target antigens are unknown. TCRdb re-called the reads through MiXCR, storing one row per CDR3 protein. The repertoire holds hundreds of thousands of distinct CDR3 sequences, with around 32% as singletons. The specimen comprised cultured CD8+ T cells from PBMCs, sampled from culture after CMV antigen stimulation. These receptor sequences come from a human donor in good health (CMV status not recorded). Some clones in this sample may be carry-over from other donors' samples.

CDR3 DNA: TGTGCCAGCAGTTACTCGAAATACGAGCAGTACTTC. It encodes CASSYSKYEQYF. V usage is TRBV6-2 or TRBV6-3 and J usage is TRBJ2-7, with D unclear. The germline V gene encodes CDR1 MNHEY and CDR2 SVGEGT. V gave up 0 bases and J gave up 4 bases, with 4 bases separating them. The CDR3 runs 12 residues.

This clonotype was counted only a few times. This chain uses TRBV7-8 with TRBJ1-3, with TRBD1 as a possible D gene (5 bases). From germline, CDR1 is SGHVS and CDR2 FQNEAQ. V lost 5 bases, J lost 2 bases, and 13 bases lay in between. The CDR3 runs 15 residues. The CDR3 DNA reads TGTGCCAGCAGCCACCGGGGGGATACTGGAAACACCATATATTTT. Translation: CASSHRGDTGNTIYF.

In DNA form, the CDR3 reads TGTGCCAGCAAGTCCAGGGGGGACCGCGGCTACACCTTC. Translation: CASKSRGDRGYTF. The rearrangement uses TRBV25-1 and TRBJ1-2; 7 bases map to TRBD1. CDR1 and CDR2 (germline): MGHDK, SYGVNS. This CDR3 spans 13 amino acids. Trimming cost V 7 bases and J 8 bases; bases outside gene matches: 10.

This chain uses TRBV6-5 with TRBJ1-2; D possibly corresponds to TRBD1 (6 bases). Germline lookup yields CDR1 MNHEY and CDR2 SVGAGI. The CDR3 sequence is 17 residues long. V gave up 0 bases and J gave up 4 bases, with 18 bases separating them. DNA of the CDR3: TGTGCCAGCAGTTACTCCGGGGGCGGGGTGAGGGGCTATGGCTACACCTTC. It translates to CASSYSGGGVRGYGYTF.

The chain couples TRBV6-6 to TRBJ2-1, with 9 bases lining up with TRBD2. The V gene end was trimmed by 0 bases and the J gene end by 5 bases; junction bases not matched to a gene: 5. This CDR3 has 16 amino acids. Per germline, CDR1 MNHNY and CDR2 SVGAGI (reference sequence). The CDR3 bases are TGTGCCAGCAGTTACTCGACCAGCGGGGGGCACAATGAGCAGTTCTTC. Translated: CASSYSTSGGHNEQFF.

This chain links TRBV15 with TRBJ1-5; TRBD1 aligns across 9 bases. After removal of 3 bases from V and 7 bases from J, the junction contained 7 bases not matched to a gene. Germline CDR1 is LNHNV and CDR2 is YYDKDF (reference sequence). This CDR3 region has 15 residues. CDR3 sequence reads: CATSSHRGQEQPQHF. DNA for the CDR3: TGTGCCACCAGCAGCCACAGGGGGCAAGAACAGCCCCAGCATTTT.

The J gene is TRBJ1-4, the V gene TRBV19; D is ambiguous. CDR3 size: 14 residues. Germline CDR1 LNHDA, CDR2 SQIVND (reference sequence). V gave up 2 bases and J gave up 4 bases, with 8 bases separating them. This CDR3 reads CASSINAFNEKLFF. As DNA, the CDR3 is TGTGCCAGTAGTATAAACGCTTTTAATGAAAAACTGTTTTTT.

This clonotype came up a few times. The V gene is TRBV6-6, the J gene TRBJ2-3; D might be TRBD1 or TRBD2, each matching 5 bases. The CDR3 has 16 residues. The V and J ends lost 0 bases and 10 bases respectively, with 20 bases between them. Germline-derived CDR1 and CDR2 are MNHNY and SVGAGI (reference sequence). CDR3 residues: CASSYSRDRVRAAQYF. The CDR3 DNA reads as TGTGCCAGCAGTTACTCACGGGACCGGGTAAGAGCGGCGCAGTATTTT.

This clonotype showed up just a few times. The genes are TRBV5-5 and TRBJ2-2; D uncertain. V lost 0 bases and J lost 1, with 7 bases in between. The CDR3 runs 15 residues. The germline CDR1 and CDR2 sequences are SGHKS and YYEKEE (reference sequence). The CDR3 is CASSLGWLNTGELFF. The CDR3 coding sequence is TGTGCCAGCAGCTTGGGTTGGCTGAACACCGGGGAGCTGTTTTTT.

This clonotype was seen a few times. The chain combines TRBV25-1 with TRBJ2-5, with TRBD2 matching 14 bases. The CDR3 runs 15 residues. The J segment lost 5 bases and the V segment lost 7 bases, leaving 6 bases of the junction unmatched. Germline loops: CDR1 MGHDK, CDR2 SYGVNS. The CDR3 region is CASIRTSGGQETQYF. The CDR3, as DNA: TGTGCCAGCATCAGGACTAGCGGGGGGCAGGAGACCCAGTACTTC.

The chain links TRBV15 to TRBJ2-7; D is possibly TRBD1 (6 bases). Germline values: CDR1 LNHNV, CDR2 YYDKDF (reference sequence). The CDR3 runs 16 residues. V was cut by 3 bases and J by 3 bases, with 18 bases left in between. CDR3 protein: CATSSPAGQSLYEQYV. In DNA form, the CDR3 reads TGTGCCACCAGCAGTCCGGCAGGACAGTCCCTCTACGAGCAGTACGTC.

This rearrangement joins TRBV19 to TRBJ2-3; D is ambiguous. The CDR3 is 14 residues long. The germline V gene has CDR1 LNHDA and CDR2 SQIVND (reference sequence). V dropped 3 bases and J dropped 2 bases, with 9 bases sitting between them. CDR3 in amino acids: CASSMAFHTDTQYF. In nucleotides, the CDR3 is TGTGCCAGTAGTATGGCTTTCCACACAGATACGCAGTATTTT.

This clonotype showed up many times. The V call is TRBV7-2, the J call TRBJ1-1; possibly TRBD1 for D (6 bases). The CDR3 is 14 residues long. V lost 1 base and J lost 5, with 11 bases in between. The germline gives CDR1 SGHTA, CDR2 FQGNSA. CDR3 DNA sequence: TGTGCCAGCAGCTTAGATAAGAGGGGGACTGAAGCTTTCTTT. It encodes CASSLDKRGTEAFF. The variable domain in full, completed from reference TRBV7-2 and TRBJ1-1, reads GAGVSQSPSNKVTEKGKDVELRCDPISGHTALYWYRQSLGQGLEFLIYFQGNSAPDKSGLPSDRFSAERTGGSVSTLTIQRTQQEDSAVYLCASSLDKRGTEAFFGQGTRLTVV.

V and J are TRBV12-3 or TRBV12-4 and TRBJ1-1, with D perhaps TRBD1 (5 bases). The germline V and J ends were trimmed by 3 bases and 0 bases, with 17 bases remaining between them. The CDR3 covers 17 residues. This chain's CDR3 is CASSFSAGRAVNTEAFF. The CDR3 coding sequence is TGTGCCAGCAGTTTCTCGGCAGGGAGGGCGGTGAACACTGAAGCTTTCTTT.

This clonotype has just a few counts. The rearrangement links TRBV7-9 to TRBJ1-5; 9 nucleotides align to TRBD1. Germline V gene lookup returns CDR1 SEHNR and CDR2 FQNEAQ (reference sequence). The J segment lost 9 bases and the V segment lost 0 bases, leaving 3 bases of the junction unmatched. The CDR3 runs 14 residues. Written as DNA, the CDR3 is TGTGCCAGCAGCTTAGCGGGACAGGGTTGGCCCCAGCATTTT. It is translated as CASSLAGQGWPQHF.

This chain uses TRBV7-3 with TRBJ2-3; 8 nucleotides align to TRBD2. Germline values: CDR1 SGHTA, CDR2 FQGTGA. The length of the CDR3 is 15 residues. Germline trimming cut 4 bases from V and 6 bases from J; bases unmatched to any gene: 9. The CDR3 DNA follows: TGTGCCAGCAGCTCCACGGGGGGGCGGTTCGATACGCAGTATTTT. This encodes CASSSTGGRFDTQYF.

V is TRBV19 and J is TRBJ1-1; 10 bases match TRBD1. The CDR3 consists of 15 residues. The germline V gene has CDR1 LNHDA and CDR2 SQIVND (reference sequence). V lost 9 bases, J lost 1 base, and 8 bases stayed unmatched. CDR3 DNA: TGTGCCAGCCAGGGACAGGGGTTTGGGAACACTGAAGCTTTCTTT. Protein sequence: CASQGQGFGNTEAFF.

Details on this clonotype: A much larger clone differs by one base, so this may be a read error. This chain connects TRBV7-6 to TRBJ2-7; D remains unclear. This CDR3 comprises 12 residues. Per the germline V gene, CDR1 is SGHVS and CDR2 is FNYEAQ. CDR3 DNA sequence: TGTGCCAACAGCTTAGATGGAACCGAGCAGTACTTC. Translated, it gives CANSLDGTEQYF.

CDR3 in DNA: TGTGCCAGCAGCGATTCGACAGGGCAAAGCAAGCAGTATTTT. Its protein product is CASSDSTGQSKQYF. The rearrangement uses TRBV9 and TRBJ2-3, with 7 bases lining up with TRBD1. J was trimmed by 11 bases and V by 3 bases; bases with no gene match: 12. This CDR3 has 14 amino acids. The germline CDR1 and CDR2 sequences are SGDLS and YYNGEE.

This clonotype was recorded many times. The chain employs TRBV7-6 and TRBJ2-1; D gene uncertain. Germline V gives CDR1 SGHVS, CDR2 FNYEAQ. With 5 bases removed from V and 0 bases from J, the gap between germline ends came to 5 bases. This CDR3 region has 13 residues. This chain's CDR3 is CASSPFSYNEQFF. In DNA, the CDR3 is TGTGCCAGCAGCCCCTTCTCCTACAATGAGCAGTTCTTC. Combining the CDR3 with reference TRBV7-6 and TRBJ2-1 gives the whole variable domain GAGVSQSPRYKVTKRGQDVALRCDPISGHVSLYWYRQALGQGPEFLTYFNYEAQQDKSGLPNDRFSAERPEGSISTLTIQRTEQRDSAMYRCASSPFSYNEQFFGPGTRLTVL.

The V and J genes are TRBV5-3 and TRBJ1-1, with D possibly TRBD1 on 6 matching bases. TRBV5-3 is classed as an ORF, of uncertain function. The CDR3 extends over 13 amino acids. V was shortened by 8 bases and J by 7 bases, with 18 bases between the two germline ends. Written as DNA, the CDR3 is TGTGCCAGCAGCCTGGTGGAGGACAGTGAAGCTTTCTTT. The encoded protein is CASSLVEDSEAFF.

This clonotype appeared a few times. This rearrangement joins TRBV2 to TRBJ2-3; no clear D gene. Germline CDR1 reads SNHLY; CDR2 reads FYNNEI. The CDR3 extends over 14 amino acids. The V end lost 2 bases, the J end lost 2 bases, and 8 bases lay between the germline ends. CDR3 in DNA: TGTGCCAGCAGTGAAATGGGTTTCACAGATACGCAGTATTTT. Protein sequence: CASSEMGFTDTQYF.

Comment on this clonotype: The CDR3 carries no conserved terminal phenylalanine or tryptophan, so it likely arises from a read error. J is TRBJ2-3 and V is TRBV18, with TRBD2 identical over 16 bases. After removal of 5 bases from V and 6 bases from J, the junction contained 17 bases not matched to a gene. Germline V gene sequence: CDR1 KGHSH, CDR2 LQKENI. This CDR3 is built from 20 residues. CDR3: CASSADRTMGLAGGLDTQYS. As DNA, the CDR3 is TGTGCCAGCTCAGCCGATCGGACGATGGGACTAGCGGGGGGGCTTGATACGCAGTATTCT.

This chain links TRBV6-2 or TRBV6-3 with TRBJ1-1; D is possibly TRBD1 (5 bases). The CDR3 is 15 amino acids. Per germline, CDR1 MNHEY and CDR2 SVGEGT. Between the trimmed V and J ends, which lost 3 bases and 1 base, there was a span of 12 bases. The CDR3 protein is CASSYNLQGNTEAFF. CDR3 coding DNA: TGTGCCAGCAGTTATAACCTCCAGGGGAACACTGAAGCTTTCTTT.

V is TRBV19 and J is TRBJ1-5, with D possibly being TRBD1 (6 bases). CDR3 length equals 15 residues. V shed 3 bases and J shed 6 bases, with 15 bases lying between them. Germline V gene lookup returns CDR1 LNHDA and CDR2 SQIVND (reference sequence). The CDR3 sequence is CASSITGRVPQPQHF. CDR3 sequence (DNA): TGTGCCAGTAGTATCACAGGGAGGGTCCCTCAGCCCCAGCATTTT.

This rearrangement joins TRBV27 to TRBJ2-3; possibly TRBD1 or TRBD2 for D (5 bases each). The germline V and J ends were trimmed by 0 bases and 2 bases, with 21 bases remaining between them. CDR3 length: 19 amino acids. CDR1 and CDR2 from the germline V gene are MNHEY and SMNVEV (reference sequence). The CDR3, as DNA: TGTGCCAGCAGTTTATCAAAGTTCAGGCCAACAGGACTCACAGATACGCAGTATTTT. Translation: CASSLSKFRPTGLTDTQYF.

The genes are TRBV7-6 and TRBJ2-1; D perhaps matches TRBD1 (5 bases). Germline-derived CDR1 and CDR2 are SGHVS and FNYEAQ. Trimming shortened V by 5 bases and J by 0 bases, and 14 bases separated the two germline ends. The CDR3 runs 16 residues. The CDR3 DNA is TGTGCCAGCAGCCCCCTTAGCCAGGGCTCCTACAATGAGCAGTTCTTC. Translated, it gives CASSPLSQGSYNEQFF.